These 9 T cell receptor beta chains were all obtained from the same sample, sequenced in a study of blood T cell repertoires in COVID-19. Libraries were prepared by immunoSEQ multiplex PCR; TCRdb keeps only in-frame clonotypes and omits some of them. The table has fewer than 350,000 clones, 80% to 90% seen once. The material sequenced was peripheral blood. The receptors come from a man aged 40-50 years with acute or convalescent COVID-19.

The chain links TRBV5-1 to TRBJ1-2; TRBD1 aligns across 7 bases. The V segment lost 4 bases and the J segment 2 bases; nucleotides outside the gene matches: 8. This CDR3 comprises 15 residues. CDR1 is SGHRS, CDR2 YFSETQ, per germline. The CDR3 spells CASSLGTAKNYGYTF. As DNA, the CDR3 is TGCGCCAGCAGCCTAGGGACAGCTAAAAACTATGGCTACACCTTC.

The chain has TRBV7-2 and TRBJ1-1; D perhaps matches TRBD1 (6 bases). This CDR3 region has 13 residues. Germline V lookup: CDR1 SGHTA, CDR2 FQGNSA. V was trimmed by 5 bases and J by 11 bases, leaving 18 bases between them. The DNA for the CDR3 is TGTGCCAGCAGCCAGGACAGTCTTAAATGGGCTTTCTTT. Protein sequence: CASSQDSLKWAFF. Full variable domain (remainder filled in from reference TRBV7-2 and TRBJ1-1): GAGVSQSPSNKVTEKGKDVELRCDPISGHTALYWYRQSLGQGLEFLIYFQGNSAPDKSGLPSDRFSAERTGGSVSTLTIQRTQQEDSAVYLCASSQDSLKWAFFGQGTRLTVV.

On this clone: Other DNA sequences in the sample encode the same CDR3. The CDR3: CASSSQGYNEQFF. The CDR3 DNA reads as TGTGCCAGCAGTTCTCAGGGCTACAATGAGCAGTTCTTC. V usage is TRBV12-3 or TRBV12-4 and J usage is TRBJ2-1; tentatively, D is TRBD1 (5 bases). This CDR3 has 13 amino acids. Trimming stripped 4 bases from V and 3 bases from J, with 7 bases between.

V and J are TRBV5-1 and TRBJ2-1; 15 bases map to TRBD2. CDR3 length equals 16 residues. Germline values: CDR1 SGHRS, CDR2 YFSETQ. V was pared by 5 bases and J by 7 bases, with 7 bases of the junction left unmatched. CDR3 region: CASRPGLAGGLNEQFF. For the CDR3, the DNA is TGCGCCAGCAGACCTGGACTAGCGGGGGGGTTGAATGAGCAGTTCTTC.

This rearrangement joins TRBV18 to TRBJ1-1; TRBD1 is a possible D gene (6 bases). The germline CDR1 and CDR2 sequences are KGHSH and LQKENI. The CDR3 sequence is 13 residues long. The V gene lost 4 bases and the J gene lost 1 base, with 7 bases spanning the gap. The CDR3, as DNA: TGTGCCAGCTCACGGACAGAGAACACTGAAGCTTTCTTT. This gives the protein CASSRTENTEAFF.

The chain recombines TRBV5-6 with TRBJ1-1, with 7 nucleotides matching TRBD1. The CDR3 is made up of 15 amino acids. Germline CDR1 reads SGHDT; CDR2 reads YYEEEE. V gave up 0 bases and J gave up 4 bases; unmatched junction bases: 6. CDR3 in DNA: TGTGCCAGCAGCTTGGACACAGGGGTAGGCACTGAAGCTTTCTTT. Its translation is CASSLDTGVGTEAFF.

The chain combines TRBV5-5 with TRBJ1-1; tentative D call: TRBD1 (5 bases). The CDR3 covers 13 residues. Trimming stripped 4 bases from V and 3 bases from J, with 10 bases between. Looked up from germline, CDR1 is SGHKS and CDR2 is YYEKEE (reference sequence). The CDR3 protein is CASSRPGDTEAFF. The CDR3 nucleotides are TGTGCCAGCAGCCGGCCGGGGGACACTGAAGCTTTCTTT.

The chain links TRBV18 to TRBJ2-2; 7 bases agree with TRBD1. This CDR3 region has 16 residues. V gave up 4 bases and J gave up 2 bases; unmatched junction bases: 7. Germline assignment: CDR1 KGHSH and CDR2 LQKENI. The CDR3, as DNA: TGTGCCAGCTCACTACTCACAGGGGATAACACCGGGGAGCTGTTTTTT. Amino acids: CASSLLTGDNTGELFF.

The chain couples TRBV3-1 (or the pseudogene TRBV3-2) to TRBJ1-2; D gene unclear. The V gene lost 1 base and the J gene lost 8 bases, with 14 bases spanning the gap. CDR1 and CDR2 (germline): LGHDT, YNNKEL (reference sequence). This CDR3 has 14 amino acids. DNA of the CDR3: TGTGCCAGCAGCCAAGGGTCTACCGGGAGAGGCTACACCTTC. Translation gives CASSQGSTGRGYTF.